The rows below give T cell receptor beta chains drawn from one sample of a study of long-term antiretroviral therapy in people with HIV. Assay: immunoSEQ multiplex PCR; the TCRdb copy retains only in-frame clones and omits some. Here the sample spans more than 30,000 clones, 79% being singletons. Source: unsorted PBMCs, taken 1.9 years after starting antiretroviral therapy. The receptors were gathered from a man younger than 35 with HIV. Each CDR3 is given without its conserved first and last residue. Only part of the rows carry a size: once, few, many, or a class if the clone is expanded.

v_call clone_size cdr3_aa
TRBV5-8 few ASSFAGGPYEQY
TRBV6-5 - ASSPDRDYGYT
TRBV10-3 - AISEWTGTTEAF
TRBV7-7 few DGDEGGPIPSSPLH
TRBV29-1 - SAESGAKTNTEAF
TRBV9 - ASSVDRNTEAF
TRBV6-4 - ASSDSGRGYT
TRBV2 - ASSGQGLNIQY
TRBV28 - ASSLIISGGADQPQH
TRBV5-1 - ASSLERTALNTEAF
TRBV9 - ASSRDRGEKLF
TRBV5-6 - ASSGAGGNTEAF
TRBV19 - ASKLAGGTYYGYT
TRBV7-9 - ASSFETGYNEQF
TRBV6-4 - ASSAQGSGNTEAF
TRBV7-7 - ASSLGGRNQETQY
TRBV29-1 - SVEDRQGAGVGELF
TRBV2 once ASSRLTLSGVKGTDTQY
TRBV5-4 - ASSLGGTAGNTIY
TRBV5-1 - ASGRGDNEKLF
TRBV5-1 - ASQGSEEKLF
TRBV2 - ASSEGLSTGELF
TRBV7-9 - ASSFNSEAF
TRBV6-5 - ASSRGNEQF
TRBV15 - ATSRDRTGGSEKLF
TRBV2 - ASKEGAGNTEAF
TRBV18 - ASSTMNTEAF
TRBV5-1 - ASSLGWGEMNTEAF
TRBV5-4 once ASSLVVGQRSETQY
TRBV18 - ATRTSSGNTIY
TRBV29-1 - SVDWRVGLETQY
TRBV4-2 - ASSQDLHPGVREPGNTIY
TRBV18 - ASSPAGGADTGELF
TRBV27 - ASGQGYGYT
TRBV6-1 - ASRQGQAGNQPQH
TRBV11-2 - ASSSLIANYGYT
TRBV6-6 - ASSYGWDRDNSPLH
TRBV4-2 - ASLGSGGELF
TRBV29-1 - SVVKGPGEKLF
TRBV6-1 few ASSEGWSGSPLH
TRBV6-1 - ASSEGGTGGGYT
TRBV6-1 - ASSEIWLETQY
TRBV27 - ASRVTSGANTGELF
TRBV6-5 - ASILTRGGETQY
TRBV11-2 - ASSLGRGTNTGELF
TRBV19 - ASSMAGHQPQH
TRBV5-1 - ASSLGGAGDTQY
TRBV27 - ASSSSTGERVNEQF
TRBV5-4 - ASSSIAGTSLPLYEQY
TRBV28 - ASRLGRGDQPQH
TRBV29-1 once SVEGFGSGDF
TRBV25-1 - ASRLTGMNTEAF
TRBV29-1 - SERQQETQY
TRBV2 - ATSFGGVPETQY
TRBV9 once ASSANREGHEKLF